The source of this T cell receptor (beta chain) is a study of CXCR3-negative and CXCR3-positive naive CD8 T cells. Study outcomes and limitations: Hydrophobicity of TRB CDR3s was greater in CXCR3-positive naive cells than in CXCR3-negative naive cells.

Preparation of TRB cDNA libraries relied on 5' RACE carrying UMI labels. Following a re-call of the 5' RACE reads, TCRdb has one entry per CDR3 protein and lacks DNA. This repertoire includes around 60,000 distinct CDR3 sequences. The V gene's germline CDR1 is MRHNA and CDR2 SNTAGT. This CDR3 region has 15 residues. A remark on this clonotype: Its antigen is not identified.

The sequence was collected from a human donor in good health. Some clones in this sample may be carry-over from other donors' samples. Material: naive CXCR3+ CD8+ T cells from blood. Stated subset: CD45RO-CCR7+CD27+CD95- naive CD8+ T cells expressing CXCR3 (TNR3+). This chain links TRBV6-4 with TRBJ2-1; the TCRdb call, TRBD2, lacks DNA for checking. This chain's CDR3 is CASSASPTSSDEQFF.